This T cell receptor (beta chain) was sequenced for a study of T cells after yellow fever vaccination. General study results and limits: The presence of abundant clonotypes contaminating from the bulk population was possible in FACS-sorted repertoires. Post-booster samples contained most primary-vaccination clones (nearly 98% CD4, 88% CD8).

Researchers made TCR cDNA using 5'RACE template switching, and this step added a universal primer site and UMIs. TCRdb re-called the 5' RACE reads with MiXCR, one entry per CDR3 protein. This sample has 120,000 or so distinct CDR3 sequences, with about 8.4% found just once. In this sample, this clonotype turned up a few times. Its cognate antigen is unknown. The starting material was CD8+ T cells sorted from PBMCs, obtained on the day of the yellow fever booster vaccination. The source of this sequence is a man younger than 35 who received the YFV17D yellow fever vaccine.

Written as DNA, the CDR3 is TGTGCCAGCAGCTTCCTTTCCGGGACAGGGCCCACGAATGAGCAGTTCTTC. Amino acids: CASSFLSGTGPTNEQFF. This sequence joins TRBV7-6 and TRBJ2-1; the match to TRBD1 covers 9 bases. The CDR3 has 17 residues. Germline V gene lookup returns CDR1 SGHVS and CDR2 FNYEAQ. With 3 bases clipped from V and 7 bases from J, the junction kept 13 bases outside the gene matches.